This T cell receptor (beta chain) appears in the sequencing data of a study of regulatory T cells in long-lasting Graves disease. As to time point: persistent/refractory GD, antithyroid drugs over 5 years with positive TRAb. The authors made the TCR library using RNA they extracted from PBMCs. Study-wide findings and caveats: Persistent Graves' patients showed less TCR diversity than newly diagnosed patients showed. When disease was persistent, TRBV28, TRBJ1-2 and TRBJ2-5 were the favored segments. The small sample size may have reduced accuracy. Peripheral blood was the sole material, not thyroid tissue.

Looked up from germline, CDR1 is KGHSH and CDR2 is LQKENI. CDR3 size: 16 residues. The V segment lost 2 bases and the J segment 2 bases; nucleotides outside the gene matches: 6. Regarding this clonotype: Its antigen is unknown.

The TCR beta library used iRepertoire HTBI primers with Arm-PCR amplification of CDR3. TCRdb itself ran the multiplex PCR reads through MiXCR, one entry per CDR3 protein. The sample carries around 450,000 distinct CDR3 sequences, 20% to 25% recorded once. The sequences come from peripheral blood mononuclear cells (PBMCs), collected when the disease was refractory, from a patient treated with antithyroid drugs. The chain recombines TRBV18 with TRBJ2-1, with 7 bases aligning to TRBD2. The receptor comes from a female donor with Graves disease. The CDR3 region is CASSPASGGTYNEQFF. The CDR3 region has the DNA TGTGCCAGCTCACCAGCCTCGGGAGGTACCTACAATGAGCAGTTCTTC.